The entry below gives a single T cell receptor (delta chain) sequence along with its context. Only a few counts were recorded for this clone. Its antigen is unknown. No per-base quality is available; no much larger clone lies one base away. V and J are trimmed by 0 bases and 0 bases, and the gene matches miss 6 bases of the junction. CDR1 is given as GEAIGNYY and CDR2 as EKD, both from the germline V gene. Including the terminal cysteine and phenylalanine, the CDR3 comprises 19 residues. Only the CDR3 portion is preserved as DNA: 57 bases, with reading frame beginning at the first base. In both library preparation methods, multiplex PCR was run with primers aimed at the conserved V and J regions of the TCR genes. Amplicons were purified, pooled and sequenced on an Illumina MiSeq platform. Per the source publication's procedure: V(D)J alignment, clonotype assembly and translation were handled by MiXCR, while functionality assessment and CDR3 repertoire analyses were done with VDJtools. CDR3 was defined per IMGT, and analyses were restricted to productive sequences using functional genes, excluding ORF genes and pseudogenes. Identical amino acid CDR3s of major clonotypes (frequency >=5%) were searched for across all patients and controls using a custom Python script. To compare clonotype frequencies between patients and controls, a one-sided non-parametric Wilcoxon test was applied. After TCRdb called clones again from the public reads with CATT, rows with identical DNA were merged. TCRdb assigned the V and J calls; the authors' analysis was not used. The sample records around 2,300 delta-chain clones, approximately 1.5% of which are singletons. Jointly, the top ten make up 46% of the sample.

For both patients and controls, peripheral blood mononuclear cells were isolated, and the genomic DNA from these cells was used for TCR sequencing. Controls were approximately 23 healthy adult blood donors, with a median age of approximately 61 years and some 12 males and around eleven females, matched to patients for age and sex. This sample was taken from a study of gamma delta lymphoproliferative disorders and STAT genes (dated by TCRdb to the late 2010s). With regard to the full study: The LymphoTrack Dx TCRG Assay was used to build gamma-chain libraries from a minimum of 50 ng of genomic DNA. Delta-chain libraries followed the EuroClonality-NGS working group standard operating procedure, because no corresponding Invivoscribe delta assay was available. The study profiled TCR gamma and delta CDR3 repertoires by deep sequencing in Tgammadelta lymphoproliferative disease patients and healthy controls, within a larger immunophenotypic and STAT-mutation study. A couple of gamma-chain samples and all delta-chain samples were sequenced twice to confirm results. Overall study results and their limits: According to the authors, NGS specificity may be reduced at low frequencies, so whether leukemic clones are public or private needs confirmation. Almost every major gamma and delta clonotype found in patients was public, meaning shared with at least one healthy donor, with just two gamma clonotypes being private to disease. T cells in controls likely covered a range of maturation stages, whereas leukemic cells were skewed toward terminal effectors, which could potentially limit comparisons between patients and controls. In whole-repertoire clustering, patient gamma repertoires grouped separately from healthy controls, whereas delta repertoires showed no separation between groups.

The V and J genes are TRDV2 and TRDJ3; the central 8 bases match TRDD3. What was sequenced was blood. The TCR was taken from a human donor in good health. The CDR3 sequence is CACDTGYWGGSWDTRQMFF. The DNA reads TGTGCCTGTGACACCGGATACTGGGGGGGCTCCTGGGACACCCGACAGATGTTTTTC.